A selection of T cell receptor beta chains follows, all from one sample in a study of cytomegalovirus exposure and HLA in healthy donors. The protocol was immunoSEQ multiplex PCR, while the TCRdb copy is restricted to in-frame clones and leaves out a portion. The sample lists about 140,000 clones, 65% to 90% occurring once. The sequenced sample consisted of PBMCs. These receptors were taken from a woman aged 25 to 39 in good health and CMV-seronegative. CDR3s include the opening cysteine and the closing phenylalanine or tryptophan. Fields, in order: D gene, clone size, V gene, J gene, CDR3 length, CDR3 protein, CDR3 DNA. A D gene is named only where the DNA matches it firmly. Clone size, where shown, is once, few, many, or a class for clones that have expanded.

-	-	TRBV7-7	TRBJ2-7	13	CASSSALEYEQYF	TGTGCCAGCAGCTCCGCACTAGAGTACGAGCAGTACTTC
TRBD2	-	TRBV9	TRBJ2-5	18	CASSVGVSGGAGTETQYF	TGTGCCAGCAGCGTAGGTGTTAGCGGGGGCGCCGGAACAGAGACCCAGTACTTC
TRBD1	-	TRBV19	TRBJ2-3	18	CASSRLTGGPPGADTQYF	TGTGCCAGTAGTAGACTTACAGGGGGGCCCCCAGGGGCAGATACGCAGTATTTT
TRBD2	-	TRBV14	TRBJ2-3	16	CASSARLAFATDTQYF	TGTGCCAGCAGCGCCCGACTAGCGTTTGCCACAGATACGCAGTATTTT
-	-	TRBV11-3	TRBJ1-1	13	CASSLGRNTEAFF	TGTGCCAGCAGCTTAGGCAGGAACACTGAAGCTTTCTTT
TRBD2	-	TRBV4-2	TRBJ2-7	17	CASSQDASGTLRYEQYF	TGTGCCAGCAGCCAAGATGCTAGCGGGACCCTCAGATACGAGCAGTACTTC
TRBD1	-	TRBV2	TRBJ1-4	17	CASRGGTGDILGEKLFF	TGTGCCAGCAGGGGGGGGACAGGGGATATTCTTGGTGAAAAACTGTTTTTT
-	-	TRBV9	TRBJ2-5	17	CASSVGEEGNWEIEQYF	TGTGCCAGCAGCGTAGGGGAGGAGGGGAACTGGGAGATTGAGCAGTACTTC
-	-	TRBV27	TRBJ1-2	14	CASSLSGESYGYTF	TGTGCCAGCAGCCTTAGCGGGGAGAGTTATGGCTACACCTTC
TRBD2	-	TRBV11-2	TRBJ2-7	17	CASSLGTSGGFSYEQYF	TGTGCCAGCAGCTTAGGGACTAGCGGGGGGTTTTCCTACGAGCAGTACTTC
TRBD1	-	TRBV2	TRBJ2-3	14	CASSGQGATDTQYF	TGTGCCAGCAGTGGACAGGGGGCCACAGATACGCAGTATTTT
TRBD2	once	TRBV9	TRBJ2-7	17	CASSPRPLAGISYEQYF	TGTGCCAGCAGCCCCCGCCCTCTAGCGGGGATCTCCTACGAGCAGTACTTC
-	-	TRBV29-1	TRBJ2-5	14	CSVISWRSQETQYF	TGCAGCGTTATTTCTTGGCGGAGTCAAGAGACCCAGTACTTC
-	few	TRBV5-1	TRBJ2-1	13	CASSEGLTNEQFF	TGCGCCAGCAGCGAAGGACTAACCAATGAGCAGTTCTTC
TRBD2	-	TRBV28	TRBJ2-7	15	CASSSASGGLYEQYF	TGTGCCAGCAGTTCGGCTAGCGGGGGGTTATACGAGCAGTACTTC
TRBD1	-	TRBV18	TRBJ2-7	12	CASSRQGSEQYF	TGTGCCAGCTCACGACAGGGAAGCGAGCAGTACTTC
-	-	TRBV29-1	TRBJ1-1	12	CSVATARTEAFF	TGCAGCGTTGCGACAGCGAGGACTGAAGCTTTCTTT
-	-	TRBV6-5	TRBJ1-2	14	CASSPSEINYGYTF	TGTGCCAGCAGTCCCAGCGAGATTAACTATGGCTACACCTTC
-	-	TRBV5-1	TRBJ2-3	17	CASSPGGGGLGTDTQYF	TGCGCCAGCAGCCCTGGCGGTGGAGGCCTGGGTACAGATACGCAGTATTTT
-	-	TRBV6-1	TRBJ1-6	14	CASSETGDNSPLHF	TGTGCCAGCAGTGAAACCGGAGACAATTCACCCCTCCACTTT
TRBD2	once	TRBV5-4	TRBJ2-7	14	CASRREFRVDEQYF	TGTGCCAGCAGGCGGGAGTTTAGGGTCGACGAGCAGTACTTC
-	-	TRBV20-1	TRBJ1-1	11	CSARVTPGAFF	TGCAGTGCTAGAGTTACCCCGGGAGCTTTCTTT
-	-	TRBV6-5	TRBJ2-7	16	CASSFFRTENSYEQYF	TGTGCCAGCAGTTTTTTTCGGACTGAAAACTCCTACGAGCAGTACTTC
TRBD2	-	TRBV6-1	TRBJ2-7	16	CASSDLQSSGVYEQYF	TGTGCCAGCAGTGATTTGCAGTCTAGCGGAGTCTACGAGCAGTACTTC
TRBD2	-	TRBV5-4	TRBJ2-3	16	CASSQDWTRAPDTQYF	TGTGCCAGCAGCCAAGACTGGACTAGAGCGCCAGATACGCAGTATTTT
TRBD2	-	TRBV5-4	TRBJ2-6	18	CASSPSLAGVGGANVLTF	TGTGCCAGCAGCCCCTCACTAGCGGGGGTGGGTGGGGCCAACGTCCTGACTTTC
-	-	TRBV7-6	TRBJ2-2	15	CASSLVRGNTGELFF	TGTGCCAGCAGCTTAGTTCGCGGAAACACCGGGGAGCTGTTTTTT
-	-	TRBV7-7	TRBJ2-2	15	CASSLGLGNTGELFF	TGTGCCAGCAGCTTGGGGCTGGGTAACACCGGGGAGCTGTTTTTT
-	-	TRBV11-2	TRBJ1-1	15	CASSPLWRGNTEAFF	TGTGCCAGCAGCCCGTTATGGAGGGGCAACACTGAAGCTTTCTTT
TRBD1	-	TRBV9	TRBJ1-1	15	CASSLMTGGNTEAFF	TGTGCCAGCAGCTTAATGACAGGGGGGAACACTGAAGCTTTCTTT
TRBD1	-	TRBV6-6	TRBJ2-3	15	CASSYPGQGSDTQYF	TGTGCCAGCAGTTACCCGGGACAGGGTTCAGATACGCAGTATTTT
TRBD1	-	TRBV10-1	TRBJ1-5	16	CASSEGDREGNQPQHF	TGCGCCAGCAGTGAGGGGGACAGGGAGGGCAATCAGCCCCAGCATTTT
-	-	TRBV27	TRBJ2-1	14	CASSLYHGGGEQFF	TGTGCCAGCAGTTTATATCACGGGGGAGGTGAGCAGTTCTTC
TRBD2	-	TRBV4-1	TRBJ2-4	17	CASSPQPGGLDKNIQYF	TGCGCCAGCAGCCCCCAACCGGGGGGGCTGGACAAAAACATTCAGTACTTC
-	-	TRBV7-3	TRBJ1-2	16	CASSLTLGRANYGYTF	TGTGCCAGCAGCCTGACCTTGGGGCGAGCTAACTATGGCTACACCTTC
-	-	TRBV2	TRBJ2-2	14	CASRTGANTGELFF	TGTGCCAGCAGGACTGGCGCGAACACCGGGGAGCTGTTTTTT
-	-	TRBV18	TRBJ1-5	13	CASSPGGDQPQHF	TGTGCCAGCTCACCGGGAGGGGATCAGCCCCAGCATTTT
TRBD2	-	TRBV7-2	TRBJ2-1	16	CASSSTLAGSLGEQFF	TGTGCCAGCAGCTCGACCCTAGCGGGGTCCTTGGGTGAGCAGTTCTTC
TRBD1	-	TRBV30	TRBJ1-3	14	CATGTGGFGNTIYF	TGTGCCACGGGGACAGGGGGTTTTGGAAACACCATATATTTT
-	-	TRBV7-3	TRBJ2-7	13	CASSLGMGGEQYF	TGTGCCAGCAGCTTAGGAATGGGCGGGGAGCAGTACTTC
-	-	TRBV5-4	TRBJ2-1	16	CASSLDWAGSYNEQFF	TGTGCCAGCAGCTTGGATTGGGCAGGCTCCTACAATGAGCAGTTCTTC
TRBD2	-	TRBV7-8	TRBJ2-3	14	CASSSGGRTDTQYF	TGTGCCAGCAGCTCGGGGGGGCGCACAGATACGCAGTATTTT
TRBD2	-	TRBV28	TRBJ2-7	15	CASGTGLAGAYEQYF	TGTGCCAGCGGGACGGGACTAGCGGGAGCCTACGAGCAGTACTTC
TRBD1	-	TRBV4-1	TRBJ1-5	16	CASSHPPGTGNQPQHF	TGCGCCAGCAGCCATCCCCCCGGGACAGGGAATCAGCCCCAGCATTTT
TRBD2	-	TRBV9	TRBJ2-2	18	CASSEKGLAGGGTGELFF	TGTGCCAGCAGCGAAAAAGGACTAGCGGGAGGAGGGACCGGGGAGCTGTTTTTT
-	-	TRBV10-3	TRBJ2-1	14	CAISDPTGNNEQFF	TGTGCCATCAGTGACCCGACAGGAAACAATGAGCAGTTCTTC
TRBD2	-	TRBV28	TRBJ2-2	15	CASSLTSGSTGELFF	TGTGCCAGCAGTTTGACTAGCGGGAGCACCGGGGAGCTGTTTTTT
-	-	TRBV10-3	TRBJ2-1	13	CAISRDTYNEQFF	TGTGCCATCAGCCGGGACACCTACAATGAGCAGTTCTTC
-	few	TRBV6-1	TRBJ1-1	12	CASSEFGGEAFF	TGTGCCAGCAGCGAGTTCGGGGGAGAAGCTTTCTTT
-	-	TRBV28	TRBJ1-5	14	CASSPAGLDQPQHF	TGTGCCAGCAGTCCCGCAGGGCTAGATCAGCCCCAGCATTTT
-	once	TRBV5-1	TRBJ2-7	15	CASSARTRGSYEQYF	TGCGCCAGCAGCGCGAGGACAAGGGGTTCCTACGAGCAGTACTTC